The 3 T cell receptor beta chains in this list originate from one sample, sequenced in a study of T cell responses to AZD1222 COVID-19 vaccine. Only in-frame clones appear in the TCRdb table, and some are missing; sequencing was by immunoSEQ multiplex PCR. This table has about 130,000 clones, approximately 88% appearing once. Sequences were derived from peripheral blood, sampled on day 0 of AZD1222 vaccination. These receptors came from an adult in good health.

The V and J genes are TRBV5-6 and TRBJ1-3, with unresolved D. The CDR3 extends over 14 amino acids. Trimming removed 4 bases from V and 0 bases from J, with 8 bases in between. CDR1 SGHDT and CDR2 YYEEEE come from the germline V gene. DNA for the CDR3: TGTGCCAGCAGCGCGAGGCGCTCTGGAAACACCATATATTTT. Protein: CASSARRSGNTIYF.

J is TRBJ1-1 and V is TRBV5-6; D gene uncertain. V lost 0 bases and J 4 bases, leaving 13 bases between the germline ends. The CDR3 length is 15 residues. Germline-derived CDR1 and CDR2 are SGHDT and YYEEEE. CDR3 loop: CASSLGLAGGTEAFF. The CDR3 DNA reads TGTGCCAGCAGCTTGGGGCTGGCAGGAGGCACTGAAGCTTTCTTT. Drawing the rest from reference TRBV5-6 and TRBJ1-1, the complete variable domain is DAGVTQSPTHLIKTRGQQVTLRCSPKSGHDTVSWYQQALGQGPQFIFQYYEEEERQRGNFPDRFSGHQFPNYSSELNVNALLLGDSALYLCASSLGLAGGTEAFFGQGTRLTVV.

This chain uses TRBV19 with TRBJ1-5; D not resolved. The CDR3 consists of 15 residues. Germline CDR1 reads LNHDA; CDR2 reads SQIVND (reference sequence). Trimming removed 7 bases at V and 0 bases at J, with 13 bases between. CDR3 protein: CASKPSRISNQPQHF. CDR3 DNA sequence: TGTGCCAGTAAACCCTCGAGAATTAGCAATCAGCCCCAGCATTTT.